This T cell receptor beta chain was documented in a study of T cell responses to AZD1222 COVID-19 vaccine. Some clones are missing from TCRdb's copy, which holds only in-frame ones; the method was immunoSEQ multiplex PCR. Among 100,000 to 150,000 clones listed, around 87% were seen once. This CDR3 is 18 amino acids long. V shed 3 bases and J 2 bases; nucleotides not matched to a gene: 5. Per the germline V gene, CDR1 is LGHNA and CDR2 is YNFKEQ. The specimen was peripheral blood, collected on day 0 of AZD1222 vaccination. The V and J genes are TRBV4-2 and TRBJ2-3; TRBD2 agrees at 16 bases. The sequence came from an adult in good health. CDR3: CASSQGLAGGPNTDTQYF. The CDR3 DNA sequence: TGTGCCAGCAGCCAGGGACTAGCGGGGGGGCCGAACACAGATACGCAGTATTTT.